This section outlines one TCR beta chain sequence together with its context. Additional DNA sequences in this sample encode the identical CDR3. Of the isolated RNA, all was reverse transcribed, and so the sequenced material was expressed TCRB transcripts. The protocol was immunoSEQ multiplex PCR, while the TCRdb copy is restricted to in-frame clones and leaves out a portion. The table lists some 160,000 clones, 7.5% to 9.5% of them singletons, with 2% to 2.5% in the top ten. The data derive from a study of beta chain features in type 1 diabetes. The V gene lost 4 bases and the J gene lost 2 bases, with 2 bases spanning the gap. The CDR3 runs to 11 residues. CDR1 and CDR2 from the germline V gene are SGHTA and FQGNSA.

The V gene is TRBV7-2, the J gene TRBJ2-5; D gene unclear. This TCR came from a woman aged 18-30 years in good health. Sequencing used central memory CD4+ T cells from blood. The CDR3 region has the DNA TGTGCCAGCAGCTCACAAGAGACCCAGTACTTC. It yields the protein CASSSQETQYF.